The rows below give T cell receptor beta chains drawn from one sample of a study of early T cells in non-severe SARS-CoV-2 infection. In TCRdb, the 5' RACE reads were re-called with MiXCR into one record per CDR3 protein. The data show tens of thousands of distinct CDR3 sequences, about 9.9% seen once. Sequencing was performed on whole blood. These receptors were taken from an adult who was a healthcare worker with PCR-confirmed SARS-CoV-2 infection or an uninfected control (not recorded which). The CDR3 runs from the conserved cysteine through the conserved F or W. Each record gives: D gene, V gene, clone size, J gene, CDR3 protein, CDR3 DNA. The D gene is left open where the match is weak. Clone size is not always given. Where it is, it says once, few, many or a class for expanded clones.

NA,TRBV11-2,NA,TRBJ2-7,CASSLVGEHVYEQYF,TGTGCCAGCAGCTTAGTAGGGGAACACGTCTACGAGCAGTACTTC
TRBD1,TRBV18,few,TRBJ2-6,CASSSETGFSGANVLTF,TGTGCCAGCTCATCGGAGACAGGGTTTTCTGGGGCCAACGTCCTGACTTTC
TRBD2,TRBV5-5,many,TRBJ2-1,CASTLGLATYNEQFF,TGTGCCAGCACCCTCGGACTAGCGACCTACAATGAGCAGTTCTTC
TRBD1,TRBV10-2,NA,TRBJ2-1,CASSNRGSYNEQFF,TGCGCCAGCAGTAACAGGGGGTCCTACAATGAGCAGTTCTTC
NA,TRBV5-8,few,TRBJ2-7,CASSWEPGGEQYF,TGTGCCAGCAGCTGGGAGCCCGGTGGGGAGCAGTACTTC
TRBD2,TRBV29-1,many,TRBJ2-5,CSVSGTSGPEETQYF,TGCAGCGTAAGTGGGACTAGCGGCCCTGAGGAGACCCAGTACTTC
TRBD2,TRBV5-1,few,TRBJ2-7,CASSFAGGPSYEQYF,TGCGCCAGCAGCTTCGCGGGAGGCCCCTCCTACGAGCAGTACTTC
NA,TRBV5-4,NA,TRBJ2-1,CASSSQQGLFYNEQFF,TGTGCCAGCAGTTCCCAGCAGGGGCTCTTCTACAATGAGCAGTTCTTC
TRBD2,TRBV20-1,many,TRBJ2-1,CSARDLGLDYNEQFF,TGCAGTGCTAGAGATTTAGGACTAGACTACAATGAGCAGTTCTTC
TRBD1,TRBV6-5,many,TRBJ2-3,CASSFRDRDRTDTQYF,TGTGCCAGCAGTTTTCGGGACAGGGATCGCACAGATACGCAGTATTTT
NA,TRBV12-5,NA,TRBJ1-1,CASGAGTARLNTEAFF,TGTGCTAGTGGTGCCGGGACCGCCAGATTGAACACTGAAGCTTTCTTT
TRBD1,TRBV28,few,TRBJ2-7,CASSLHRGKGDEQYF,TGTGCCAGCAGCTTACACAGGGGGAAAGGTGACGAGCAGTACTTC
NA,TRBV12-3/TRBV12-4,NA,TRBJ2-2,CASSPSVGLGAGELFF,TGTGCCAGCAGCCCCAGTGTAGGGTTGGGTGCCGGGGAGCTGTTTTTT
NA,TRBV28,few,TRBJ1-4,CASSLPPGRGEKLFF,TGTGCCAGCAGTTTACCCCCAGGGAGGGGGGAAAAACTGTTTTTT
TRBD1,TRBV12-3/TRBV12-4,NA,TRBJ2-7,CASKDRATSYEQYF,TGTGCCAGCAAGGACAGGGCTACCTCCTACGAGCAGTACTTC
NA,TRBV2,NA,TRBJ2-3,CASAKGGSSTDTQYF,TGTGCCAGCGCAAAAGGGGGATCTAGCACAGATACGCAGTATTTT
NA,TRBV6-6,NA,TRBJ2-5,CASREHQETQYF,TGTGCCAGCAGGGAGCACCAAGAGACCCAGTACTTC
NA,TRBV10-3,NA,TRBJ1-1,CAKRQDLNTEAFF,TGTGCCAAGCGACAGGATTTGAACACTGAAGCTTTCTTT
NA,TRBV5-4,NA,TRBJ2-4,CASSQEITGRAKNIQYF,TGTGCCAGCAGCCAAGAGATTACAGGGCGGGCCAAAAACATTCAGTACTTC
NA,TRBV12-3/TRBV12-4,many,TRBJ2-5,CASSLAGTLQETQYF,TGTGCCAGCAGTTTAGCTGGGACCCTACAAGAGACCCAGTACTTC
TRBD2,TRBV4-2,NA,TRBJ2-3,CASSQEGSSGRTDTQYF,TGTGCCAGCAGCCAAGAGGGCTCTAGCGGGAGAACAGATACGCAGTATTTT
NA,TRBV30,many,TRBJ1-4,CACYKATNEKLFF,TGTGCCTGCTATAAAGCAACTAATGAAAAACTGTTTTTT
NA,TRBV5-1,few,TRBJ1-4,CASSLAGTTNEKLFF,TGCGCCAGCAGCTTGGCCGGGACAACTAATGAAAAACTGTTTTTT
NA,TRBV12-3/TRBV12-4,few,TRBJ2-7,CASSLIQGASYEQYF,TGTGCCAGCAGTTTAATCCAGGGAGCTTCCTACGAGCAGTACTTC
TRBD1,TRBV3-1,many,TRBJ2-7,CASSRDRVAEQYF,TGTGCCAGCTCCCGGGACAGGGTAGCCGAGCAGTACTTC
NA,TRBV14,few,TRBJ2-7,CASSQDRGLGQYF,TGTGCCAGCAGCCAAGATCGAGGGTTGGGGCAGTACTTC
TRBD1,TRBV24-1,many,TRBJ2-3,CATSKQGPISTDTQYF,TGTGCCACGAGCAAACAGGGGCCCATCAGCACAGATACGCAGTATTTT
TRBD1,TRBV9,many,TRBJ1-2,CASSALMTGDSYGYTF,TGTGCCAGCAGCGCTTTAATGACAGGGGACAGCTATGGCTACACCTTC
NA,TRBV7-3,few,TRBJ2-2,CASSLQSVSNTGELFF,TGTGCCAGCAGCTTACAGAGTGTCTCGAACACCGGGGAGCTGTTTTTT
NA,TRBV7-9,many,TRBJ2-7,CASSPDNDYEQYF,TGTGCCAGCAGCCCGGATAATGACTACGAGCAGTACTTC
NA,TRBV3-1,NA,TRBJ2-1,CASSPDSGSYNEQFF,TGTGCCAGCAGCCCCGACTCGGGCTCCTACAATGAGCAGTTCTTC
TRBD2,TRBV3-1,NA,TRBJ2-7,CASSQSASGSHEQYF,TGTGCCAGCAGCCAAAGCGCTAGCGGGAGTCACGAGCAGTACTTC
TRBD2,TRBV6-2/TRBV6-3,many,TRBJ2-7,CASSSHSGGRLGEQYF,TGTGCCAGCAGCTCCCATAGCGGGGGTCGGCTGGGGGAGCAGTACTTC
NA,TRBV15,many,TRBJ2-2,CATRAPSASGELFF,TGTGCCACCAGAGCCCCCTCAGCGTCCGGGGAGCTGTTTTTT
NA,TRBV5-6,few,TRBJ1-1,CASSFIRANTEAFF,TGTGCCAGCAGCTTTATCAGGGCGAACACTGAAGCTTTCTTT
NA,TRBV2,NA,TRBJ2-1,CASRDLGAEFYNEQFF,TGTGCCAGCAGGGACCTTGGAGCGGAGTTCTACAATGAGCAGTTCTTC
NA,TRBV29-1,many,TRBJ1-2,CSVEGPYTF,TGCAGCGTGGAAGGCCCTTACACCTTC
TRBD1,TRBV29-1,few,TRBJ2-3,CSAGQGPDTQYF,TGCAGCGCCGGACAGGGCCCAGATACGCAGTATTTT
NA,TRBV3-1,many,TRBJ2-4,CASSQDTGSGAKNIQYF,TGTGCCAGCAGCCAAGATACCGGTTCCGGAGCCAAAAACATTCAGTACTTC
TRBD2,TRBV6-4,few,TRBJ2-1,CASSDLAGNNNEQFF,TGTGCCAGCAGTGACCTAGCGGGGAATAACAATGAGCAGTTCTTC
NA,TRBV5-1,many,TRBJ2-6,CASSLGATASGANVLTF,TGCGCCAGCAGCTTGGGGGCGACAGCCTCTGGGGCCAACGTCCTGACTTTC
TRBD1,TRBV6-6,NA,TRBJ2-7,CASRPPTGGYEQYF,TGTGCCAGCAGACCTCCGACAGGGGGATACGAGCAGTACTTC
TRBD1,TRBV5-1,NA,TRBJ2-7,CASSPIDRGGEQYF,TGCGCCAGCAGCCCGATCGACAGGGGAGGCGAGCAGTACTTC
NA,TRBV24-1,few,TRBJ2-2,CATSDWGLEAGELFF,TGTGCCACCAGTGATTGGGGGCTCGAAGCCGGGGAGCTGTTTTTT
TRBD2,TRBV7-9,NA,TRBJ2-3,CASSHGTSGPTDTQYF,TGTGCCAGCAGCCACGGGACTAGCGGACCCACAGATACGCAGTATTTT
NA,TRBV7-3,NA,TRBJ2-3,CASSSSRLAPTDTQYF,TGTGCCAGCAGCTCCTCGCGGTTAGCCCCTACAGATACGCAGTATTTT
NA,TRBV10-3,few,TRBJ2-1,CAISETNEQFF,TGTGCCATCAGTGAGACCAATGAGCAGTTCTTC
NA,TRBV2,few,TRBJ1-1,CASRAHTEAFF,TGTGCCAGCAGGGCCCACACTGAAGCTTTCTTT
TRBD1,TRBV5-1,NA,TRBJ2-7,CASSTGQAVSYEQYF,TGCGCCAGCAGCACCGGACAGGCCGTCTCCTACGAGCAGTACTTC
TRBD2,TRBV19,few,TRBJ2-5,CASSRDYQRETQYF,TGTGCCAGTAGCCGGGACTACCAGAGAGAGACCCAGTACTTC
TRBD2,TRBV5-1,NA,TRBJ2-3,CASSGGLAQNTDTQYF,TGCGCCAGCAGCGGTGGACTAGCTCAAAACACAGATACGCAGTATTTT
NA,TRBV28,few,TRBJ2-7,CASTPPGVRYEQYF,TGTGCCAGCACCCCCCCGGGAGTAAGATACGAGCAGTACTTC
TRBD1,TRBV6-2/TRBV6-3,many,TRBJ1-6,CASSQSGRDRLNTSPLHF,TGTGCCAGCAGCCAATCGGGCAGGGACAGATTGAATACTTCACCCCTCCACTTT
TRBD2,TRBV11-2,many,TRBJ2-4,CASGLVPVAKNIQYF,TGTGCCAGCGGACTAGTCCCGGTAGCCAAAAACATTCAGTACTTC
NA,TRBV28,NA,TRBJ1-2,CACSLGYYGYTF,TGTGCCTGCAGTTTAGGTTACTATGGCTACACCTTC
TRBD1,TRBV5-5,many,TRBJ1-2,CASSHGQGAVGGYTF,TGTGCCAGCAGCCACGGACAGGGGGCTGTAGGTGGCTACACCTTC
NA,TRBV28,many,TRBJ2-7,CASAGRREQYF,TGTGCGAGCGCGGGTCGCCGGGAGCAGTACTTC